A single sample is the source of the 17 T cell receptor beta chains below, sequenced in a study of blood T cell repertoires in COVID-19. Sequencing was performed with immunoSEQ multiplex PCR; in TCRdb, only in-frame clones are kept and a portion is missing. Altogether 150,000 or so clones are present, about 82% being singletons, with the ten largest covering approximately 5%. The sequenced material came from peripheral blood. Source of these receptors: a woman at least 80 years old with active or convalescent COVID-19.

This clone was picked up a small number of times. The chain uses TRBV7-2 and TRBJ1-3; the D gene is possibly TRBD1 (5 bases). This CDR3 has 16 residues. Germline lookup yields CDR1 SGHTA and CDR2 FQGNSA. V gave up 5 bases and J gave up 0 bases, with 14 bases separating them. The CDR3 coding sequence is TGTGCCAGCAGCCAAAGCACGGGACTCTCTGGAAACACCATATATTTT. As protein: CASSQSTGLSGNTIYF.

This chain joins TRBV7-8 and TRBJ2-2, with no clear D. Germline assignment: CDR1 SGHVS and CDR2 FQNEAQ. The germline V and J ends were trimmed by 5 bases and 4 bases, with 8 bases remaining between them. The CDR3 spans 13 residues. This chain's CDR3 is CASSRDFTGELFF. Here the CDR3 DNA reads TGTGCCAGCAGCCGAGACTTCACCGGGGAGCTGTTTTTT.

The J gene is TRBJ2-1, the V gene TRBV5-4; 14 bases are a match to TRBD2. Germline V gives CDR1 SGHNT, CDR2 YYREEE (reference sequence). The CDR3 contains 17 residues. V trimming: 4 bases; J trimming: 1 base; junction bases outside the gene matches: 4. The CDR3: CASSRTSGGPSYNEQFF. DNA for the CDR3: TGTGCCAGCAGCCGGACTAGCGGGGGGCCGTCCTACAATGAGCAGTTCTTC.

The chain has TRBV7-9 and TRBJ1-2; D gene unclear. The V and J ends lost 3 bases and 8 bases respectively, with 10 bases between them. CDR1 and CDR2 from the germline V gene are SEHNR and FQNEAQ (reference sequence). The CDR3 totals 12 residues. The CDR3 DNA reads TGTGCCAGCAGCTTTGATCGCAGAGGCTACACCTTC. Residues: CASSFDRRGYTF.

The rearrangement joins TRBV27 to TRBJ2-3; maybe TRBD1 (5 bases). The CDR3 consists of 15 residues. The germline CDR1 and CDR2 sequences are MNHEY and SMNVEV (reference sequence). V lost 6 bases to trimming and J lost 3 bases, with 16 bases between them. The CDR3 bases are TGTGCCAGCAGAAACGCAGGGATGGGGACAGATACGCAGTATTTT. It is translated as CASRNAGMGTDTQYF.

This sequence joins TRBV6-1 and TRBJ1-4; 10 bases map to TRBD1. CDR1 MNHNS and CDR2 SASEGT come from the germline V gene. CDR3 length: 19 amino acids. V lost 0 bases to trimming and J lost 0 bases; unmatched junction nucleotides: 7. This chain's CDR3 is CASSEAAGQGGATNEKLFF. CDR3 coding DNA: TGTGCCAGCAGTGAAGCCGCCGGACAGGGGGGGGCAACTAATGAAAAACTGTTTTTT.

The chain couples TRBV14 to TRBJ1-1; 7 bases map to TRBD1. This CDR3 is built from 15 residues. From germline, CDR1 is SGHDN and CDR2 FVKESK. V lost 5 bases and J lost 0; bases outside the gene matches: 6. DNA for the CDR3: TGTGCCAGCAGCGAAGGGGGACAGATGAACACTGAAGCTTTCTTT. This gives the protein CASSEGGQMNTEAFF.

The genes are TRBV30 and TRBJ1-5; possible D gene TRBD1, 6 bases. V shed 2 bases and J shed 4 bases, with 9 bases lying between them. The CDR3 contains 13 residues. Germline V gives CDR1 GTSNPN, CDR2 SVGIG (reference sequence). CDR3 amino acids: CAWSLQGNQPQHF. The CDR3 bases are TGTGCCTGGAGTCTCCAGGGGAATCAGCCCCAGCATTTT.

CDR3 sequence: CASSPHGGVSYGYTF. The DNA for the CDR3 is TGTGCCAGCAGCCCCCACGGAGGGGTCTCTTATGGCTACACCTTC. This chain uses TRBV11-2 with TRBJ1-2, with D maybe TRBD1 (5 bases). Germline CDR1 SGHAT, CDR2 FQNNGV. V was clipped by 5 bases and J by 5 bases, with 18 bases between them. The CDR3 is 15 amino acids.

The table lists this clone with a few counts. The V and J genes are TRBV5-4 and TRBJ2-3; D is unresolved. Trimming stripped 0 bases from V and 9 bases from J, with 8 bases between. CDR3 length: 12 residues. Germline lookup yields CDR1 SGHNT and CDR2 YYREEE (reference sequence). As DNA, the CDR3 is TGTGCCAGCAGCTTGGACAGCCTAACGCAGTATTTT. Translation gives CASSLDSLTQYF.

V and J are TRBV5-4 and TRBJ1-1; the D gene is possibly TRBD1 (6 bases). The V and J ends lost 1 base and 0 bases respectively, with 13 bases between them. Germline CDR1 is SGHNT and CDR2 is YYREEE (reference sequence). The CDR3 covers 16 residues. CDR3 protein: CASSLWGGAMNTEAFF. Here the CDR3 DNA reads TGTGCCAGCAGCTTGTGGGGGGGGGCTATGAACACTGAAGCTTTCTTT.

The V gene is TRBV18, the J gene TRBJ2-1; 8 positions agree with TRBD1. This CDR3 is 15 amino acids long. Losses at the gene ends were 3 bases for V and 6 bases for J; bases not matched to a gene: 7. CDR1 KGHSH and CDR2 LQKENI come from the germline V gene. The CDR3 is CASSPGQGLINEQFF. The CDR3 region has the DNA TGTGCCAGCTCACCTGGACAGGGACTGATCAATGAGCAGTTCTTC. The full variable domain, in which reference TRBV18 and TRBJ2-1 provide the parts outside the CDR3, is NAGVMQNPRHLVRRRGQEARLRCSPMKGHSHVYWYRQLPEEGLKFMVYLQKENIIDESGMPKERFSAEFPKEGPSILRIQQVVRGDSAAYFCASSPGQGLINEQFFGPGTRLTVL.

The chain has TRBV11-3 and TRBJ2-1; 7 bases match TRBD1. The V and J ends lost 2 bases and 2 bases, in that order; junction bases with no gene match: 3. The CDR3 totals 15 residues. Germline CDR1 reads SGHNT; CDR2 reads YENEEA. The CDR3 protein is CASSLNRGTYNEQFF. The CDR3 bases are TGTGCCAGCAGCTTAAACAGGGGCACCTACAATGAGCAGTTCTTC.

The chain carries TRBV3-1 (or the pseudogene TRBV3-2) and TRBJ2-7; 9 bases are a match to TRBD1. Trimming cost V 1 base and J 2 bases; bases outside gene matches: 3. The CDR3 runs to 15 residues. Germline V gene sequence: CDR1 LGHDT, CDR2 YNNKEL (reference sequence). The CDR3 protein is CASSQGDRAPYEQYF. Written as DNA, the CDR3 is TGTGCCAGCAGCCAAGGGGACAGGGCCCCCTACGAGCAGTACTTC.

J is TRBJ1-5 and V is TRBV2; D not certain. Trimming took off 7 bases at V and 0 bases at J, with 10 bases between the two ends. CDR3 length: 14 residues. The V gene's germline CDR1 is SNHLY and CDR2 FYNNEI. The CDR3 loop is CASKKQYSNQPQHF. DNA of the CDR3: TGTGCCAGCAAGAAACAGTATAGCAATCAGCCCCAGCATTTT.

The V and J genes are TRBV9 and TRBJ1-2; a possible D gene is TRBD1 (6 bases). The CDR3 is 15 residues long. V lost 4 bases, J lost 8 bases, and 21 bases lay in between. The germline V gene encodes CDR1 SGDLS and CDR2 YYNGEE. The CDR3 DNA follows: TGTGCCAGCAGCCCGACGACCGACAGGTCTATGGGCTACACCTTC. It specifies CASSPTTDRSMGYTF.

V gene TRBV7-2 combines with J gene TRBJ2-7, with TRBD1 matching 7 bases. In germline, CDR1 is SGHTA, CDR2 FQGNSA. Losses at the gene ends were 4 bases for V and 4 bases for J; bases not matched to a gene: 7. The CDR3 runs to 14 residues. CDR3 in DNA: TGTGCCAGCAGCTCCACAGGGGTAGCATACGAGCAGTACTTC. As protein: CASSSTGVAYEQYF.